This T cell receptor (beta chain) was sequenced during a study of CD8 T cells in Susac syndrome. From blood CD8+ and CD4+ T cells, the TCR beta chain was sequenced. Germline-derived CDR1 and CDR2 are LNHDA and SQIVND (reference sequence). V was clipped by 11 bases and J by 0 bases, with 11 bases between them. This CDR3 is 13 amino acids long. About this clonotype itself: The target antigen is unknown.

Study outcomes and limitations: Within total CD8+ repertoires, some 15 Susac-specific public clones were found, and within CD8+ TEMRA repertoires, 4 or 5.

With random hexamers, about 0.45 to 1 ug RNA was reverse transcribed. TCRdb recomputed calls from the immunoSEQ multiplex PCR reads with MiXCR, one row per CDR3 protein. The sample records about 120,000 distinct CDR3 sequences, roughly 94% being singletons. The rearrangement links TRBV19 to TRBJ1-3; D unresolved. Sequencing was carried out using CD8+ T cells from PBMCs. This TCR came from a human donor with Susac syndrome. CDR3 sequence (DNA): TGTGCCCGCAGGCAGAGCTCTGGAAACACCATATATTTT. Its protein is CARRQSSGNTIYF.